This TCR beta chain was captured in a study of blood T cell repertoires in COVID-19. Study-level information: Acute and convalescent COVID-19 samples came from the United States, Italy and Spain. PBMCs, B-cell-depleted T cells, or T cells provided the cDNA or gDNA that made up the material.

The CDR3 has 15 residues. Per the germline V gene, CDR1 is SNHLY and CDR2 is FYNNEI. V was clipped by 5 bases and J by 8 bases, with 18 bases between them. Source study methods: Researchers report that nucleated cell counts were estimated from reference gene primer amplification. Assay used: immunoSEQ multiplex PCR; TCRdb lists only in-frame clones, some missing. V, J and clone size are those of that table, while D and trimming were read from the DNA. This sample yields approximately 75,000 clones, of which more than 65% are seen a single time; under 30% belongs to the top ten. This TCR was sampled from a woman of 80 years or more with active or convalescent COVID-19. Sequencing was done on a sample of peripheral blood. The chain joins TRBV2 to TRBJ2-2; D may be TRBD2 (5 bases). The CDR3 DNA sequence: TGTGCCAGCAGTTCCCCGCTACACCGGGATGGGGAGCTGTTTTTT. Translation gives CASSSPLHRDGELFF.